Each of the 10 T cell receptor beta chains below was sequenced from the same sample in a study of preoperative IRX-2 immunotherapy in early breast cancer. Documented treatment: preoperative locoregional IRX-2 cytokine immunotherapy. Data came from immunoSEQ multiplex PCR; TCRdb stores just in-frame clones and leaves some out. The sample yields roughly 40,000 clones, approximately 80% seen once. The sample in question was tumor tissue, obtained after IRX-2 immunotherapy. These receptors came from a human donor with breast cancer.

The chain recombines TRBV2 with TRBJ2-7, with D perhaps assigned TRBD1 or TRBD2 (5 bases each). Germline CDR1 SNHLY, CDR2 FYNNEI. The V end lost 6 bases, the J end lost 0 bases, and 15 bases lay between the germline ends. The CDR3 consists of 15 residues. The CDR3 DNA sequence: TGTGCCAGCAGCCCCTACCGGGACGCCTCCTACGAGCAGTACTTC. Its translation is CASSPYRDASYEQYF.

V usage is TRBV30 and J usage is TRBJ1-4; no firm D call. CDR1 is GTSNPN and CDR2 is SVGIG in the germline V gene (reference sequence). Trimming pared 7 bases from V and 8 bases from J, leaving 14 bases between. This CDR3 contains 12 residues. The chain's CDR3 is CAYSRVAEKLFF. The CDR3 coding sequence is TGTGCCTACTCACGAGTAGCCGAAAAACTGTTTTTT.

V usage is TRBV5-1 and J usage is TRBJ2-3; 9 bases are a match to TRBD2. Trimming took 7 bases from V and 3 from J; bases not matched to a gene: 12. CDR1 and CDR2 (germline): SGHRS, YFSETQ. The CDR3 sequence is 16 residues long. The CDR3 here is CASALGGRGETDTQYF. The CDR3 DNA reads as TGCGCCAGCGCCTTGGGCGGGAGGGGCGAAACAGATACGCAGTATTTT. Looking up the rest from reference TRBV5-1 and TRBJ2-3 gives the full variable domain: KAGVTQTPRYLIKTRGQQVTLSCSPISGHRSVSWYQQTPGQGLQFLFEYFSETQRNKGNFPGRFSGRQFSNSRSEMNVSTLELGDSALYLCASALGGRGETDTQYFGPGTRLTVL.

This clone was found once. J is TRBJ2-7 and V is TRBV14, with 12 bases identical to TRBD2. The CDR3 is 16 residues long. Germline V gene data show CDR1 as SGHDN and CDR2 as FVKESK. Germline trimming cut 3 bases from V and 2 bases from J; bases unmatched to any gene: 5. CDR3 amino acids: CASSHLTSGGAYEQYF. DNA of the CDR3: TGTGCCAGCAGCCACCTGACTAGCGGGGGAGCCTACGAGCAGTACTTC.

This clone was seen more than once but under ten times. The rearrangement uses TRBV6-1 and TRBJ2-7; 7 bases match TRBD2. Germline V CDR1 and CDR2: MNHNS, SASEGT. The V segment lost 1 base and the J segment 5 bases; nucleotides outside the gene matches: 17. CDR3 length: 18 residues. The CDR3 region is CASSEDSMGLPLKDEQYF. CDR3 bases: TGTGCCAGCAGTGAAGACTCGATGGGACTACCCCTAAAAGACGAGCAGTACTTC.

The chain has TRBV18 and TRBJ2-3; a weak D match, TRBD1 (6 bases). The CDR3 has 13 amino acids. Per the germline V gene, CDR1 is KGHSH and CDR2 is LQKENI. V was trimmed by 8 bases and J by 0 bases, leaving 9 bases between them. CDR3 amino acids: CASTGQSTDTQYF. The CDR3 DNA sequence: TGTGCCAGCACCGGACAGAGCACAGATACGCAGTATTTT.

The chain links TRBV5-1 to TRBJ2-5; D unresolved. This CDR3 region has 15 residues. CDR1 is SGHRS, CDR2 YFSETQ, per germline. V was shortened by 6 bases and J by 5 bases, with 20 bases between the two germline ends. CDR3 in amino acids: CASTLAPLLVETQYF. The CDR3 nucleotides read TGCGCCAGCACTCTGGCCCCCCTCCTAGTCGAGACCCAGTACTTC. Looking up the rest from reference TRBV5-1 and TRBJ2-5 gives the full variable domain: KAGVTQTPRYLIKTRGQQVTLSCSPISGHRSVSWYQQTPGQGLQFLFEYFSETQRNKGNFPGRFSGRQFSNSRSEMNVSTLELGDSALYLCASTLAPLLVETQYFGPGTRLLVL.

The sample holds one count of this clone. The chain couples TRBV10-1 to TRBJ2-1, with 9 bases that match TRBD2. V lost 1 base, J lost 3 bases, and 7 bases stayed unmatched. This CDR3 region has 17 residues. The germline V gene encodes CDR1 WNHNN and CDR2 SYGVQD (reference sequence). The DNA for the CDR3 is TGCGCCAGCAGTGAGTTTAGCGGGAGCCCCCTCTACAATGAGCAGTTCTTC. It specifies CASSEFSGSPLYNEQFF.

V gene TRBV19 combines with J gene TRBJ1-1; possibly TRBD1 for D (5 bases). The CDR3 totals 15 residues. CDR1 and CDR2 (germline): LNHDA, SQIVND (reference sequence). V was clipped by 1 base and J by 1 base, with 10 bases between them. The CDR3 loop reads CASSIVAGTNTEAFF. CDR3 sequence (DNA): TGTGCCAGTAGTATAGTAGCAGGGACGAACACTGAAGCTTTCTTT.

This clone was detected a few times. The V gene is TRBV6-8, the J gene TRBJ2-1; 10 bases match TRBD2. The CDR3 is 17 amino acids. In germline, CDR1 is MNHGY, CDR2 SAAAGT. The trim removed 0 bases at V and 7 bases at J, leaving 9 bases unmatched. The CDR3 sequence: CASSYSNRLAGLNEQFF. The CDR3 nucleotides are TGTGCCAGCAGTTACTCGAACCGACTAGCGGGTCTAAATGAGCAGTTCTTC.